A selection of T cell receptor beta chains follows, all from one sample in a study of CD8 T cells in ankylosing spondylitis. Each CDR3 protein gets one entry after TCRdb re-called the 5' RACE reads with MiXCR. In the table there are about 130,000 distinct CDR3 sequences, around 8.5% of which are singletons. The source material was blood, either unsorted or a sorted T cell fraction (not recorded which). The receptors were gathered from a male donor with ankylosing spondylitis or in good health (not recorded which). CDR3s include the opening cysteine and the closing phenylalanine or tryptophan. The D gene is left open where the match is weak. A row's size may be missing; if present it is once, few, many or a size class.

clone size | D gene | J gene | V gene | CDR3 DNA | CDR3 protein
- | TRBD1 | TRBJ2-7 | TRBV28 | TGTGCCAGCAGTAATCAGGGGGTACTGAACTACGAGCAGTACTTC | CASSNQGVLNYEQYF
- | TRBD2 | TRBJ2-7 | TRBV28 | TGTGCCAGCAGTGGTAGGGTTCATGGCGGGAGGGCCGGGGAGCAGTACTTC | CASSGRVHGGRAGEQYF
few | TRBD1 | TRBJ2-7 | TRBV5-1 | TGCGCCAGCAGTTACGTCCAGGGGGCCCACGAGCAGTACTTC | CASSYVQGAHEQYF
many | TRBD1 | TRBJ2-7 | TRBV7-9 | TGTGCCAGCAGCGGACAGGGGTACGAGCAGTACTTC | CASSGQGYEQYF
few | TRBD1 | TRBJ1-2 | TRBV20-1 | TGCAGTGCCAGAGATGTGACAGGGGCTTTTGGCTACACCTTC | CSARDVTGAFGYTF
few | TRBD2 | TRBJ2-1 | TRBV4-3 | TGCGCCAGCAGCCAAGATCGAGCGGGAGTTCTCTACAATGAGCAGTTCTTC | CASSQDRAGVLYNEQFF
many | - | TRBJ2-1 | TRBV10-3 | TGTGCCATCAGTGAGGCAGTAGGTCCCCTCTACAATGAGCAGTTCTTC | CAISEAVGPLYNEQFF
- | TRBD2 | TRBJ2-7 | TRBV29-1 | TGCAGCGTTGCAGGACTAGCCTACGAGCAGTACTTC | CSVAGLAYEQYF
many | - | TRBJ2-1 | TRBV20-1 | TGCAGTGCTAGAGCCAGCGGCCACAATGAGCAGTTCTTC | CSARASGHNEQFF
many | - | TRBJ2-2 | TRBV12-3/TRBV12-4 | TGTGCCAGCAGTTTGTTCGAGAACACCGGGGAGCTGTTTTTT | CASSLFENTGELFF
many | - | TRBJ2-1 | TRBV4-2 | TGTGCCAGCAGCGGGATTAGGTGGGGCGAGGACAATGAGCAGTTCTTC | CASSGIRWGEDNEQFF
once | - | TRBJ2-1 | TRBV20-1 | TGCAGTGCAAGCATTAGGAATGAGCAGTTCTTC | CSASIRNEQFF
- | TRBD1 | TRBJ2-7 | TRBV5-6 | TGTGCCAGCAGCGGACAGGGGCGGCACGAGCAGTACTTC | CASSGQGRHEQYF
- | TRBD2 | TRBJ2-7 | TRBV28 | TGTGCCAGCAGTGACCCCCGAACTAGCGGGAGGAAGGAGCAGTACTTC | CASSDPRTSGRKEQYF
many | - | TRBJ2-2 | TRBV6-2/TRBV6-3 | TGTGCCAGCAGTTACTCTATACGGTCGCTAGCGCACACCGGGGAGCTGTTTTTT | CASSYSIRSLAHTGELFF
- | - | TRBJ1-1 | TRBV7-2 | TGTGCCAGCAGCCCTGGACGGATGAACACTGAAGCTTTCTTT | CASSPGRMNTEAFF
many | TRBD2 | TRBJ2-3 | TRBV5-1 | TGCGCCAGCAGGGAAGCGGGAGAAGATACGCAGTATTTT | CASREAGEDTQYF
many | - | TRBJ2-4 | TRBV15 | TGTGCCACCAGCAGAGATCCAGGGTTTACGGCCAAAAACATTCAGTACTTC | CATSRDPGFTAKNIQYF
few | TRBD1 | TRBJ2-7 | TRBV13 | TGTGCCAGCACCTTCGGACAGGGGGCTTTCTTGCGGGAGTCCCCCCGGAGGGAGCAGTACTTC | CASTFGQGAFLRESPRREQYF
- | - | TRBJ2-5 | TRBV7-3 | TGTGCCAGCAGCTTATCTCTAAGCCAAGAGACCCAGTACTTC | CASSLSLSQETQYF
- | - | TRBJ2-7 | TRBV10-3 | TGTGCCATCGGTAGGCCAGATAGCTCCTACGAGCAGTACTTC | CAIGRPDSSYEQYF
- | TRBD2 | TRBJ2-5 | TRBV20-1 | TGCAGTGCTCCGGCATCTAGCGGGAGAGGGGAGACCCAGTACTTC | CSAPASSGRGETQYF
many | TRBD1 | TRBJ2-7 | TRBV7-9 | TGTGCCAGCATGGCCCGGGACAGGGGGCGAGTGTCCTACGAGCAGTACTTC | CASMARDRGRVSYEQYF
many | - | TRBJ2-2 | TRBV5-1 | TGCGCCAGCAGCTTGGTTTCAGCCAGCGTCGGGGAGCTGTTTTTT | CASSLVSASVGELFF
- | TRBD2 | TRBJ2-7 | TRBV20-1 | TGCAGTGCAAGTAGCGGGAGGAGCCCGTACGAGCAGTACTTC | CSASSGRSPYEQYF
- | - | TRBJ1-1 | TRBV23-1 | TGCGCCAGCAGTCATGCAGCTATGAACACTGAAGCTTTCTTT | CASSHAAMNTEAFF
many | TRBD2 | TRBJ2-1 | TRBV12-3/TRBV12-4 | TGTGCCAGCAGTTCCGGGACTAGTGGTGAGCAGTTCTTC | CASSSGTSGEQFF
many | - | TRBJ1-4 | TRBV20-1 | TGCAGTGCTAAGGGACTTTCAAAACTTCTGGGGAACATGGGTGAAAAACTGTTTTTT | CSAKGLSKLLGNMGEKLFF
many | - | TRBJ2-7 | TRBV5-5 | TGTGCCAGCAGCAAGAACATCTACGAGCAGTACTTC | CASSKNIYEQYF
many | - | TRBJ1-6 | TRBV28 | TGTGCCAGCAGTTTTCTTGGCTCACCCCTCCACTTT | CASSFLGSPLHF
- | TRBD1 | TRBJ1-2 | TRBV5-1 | TGCGCCAGCAGCTTGGGGGCCGGGACAGACTATGGCTACACCTTC | CASSLGAGTDYGYTF
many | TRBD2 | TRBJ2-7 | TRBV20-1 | TGCAGTGCCCGTTTAGCGGGGCTTAGCTCCTACGAGCAGTACTTC | CSARLAGLSSYEQYF
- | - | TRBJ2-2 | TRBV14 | TGTGCCAGCAGCCAAGAAGGGGCGGTCACCGGGGAGCTGTTTTTT | CASSQEGAVTGELFF
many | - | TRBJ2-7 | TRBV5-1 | TGCGCCAGCAGCTTGGAGACGGGGCGCCCCTACGAGCAGTACTTC | CASSLETGRPYEQYF
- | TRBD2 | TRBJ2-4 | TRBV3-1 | TGTGCCAGCAGCCAAGGCGCCGGGACTAGCGGAGCCGGTGGGGCCAAAAACATTCAGTACTTC | CASSQGAGTSGAGGAKNIQYF
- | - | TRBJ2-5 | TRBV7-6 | TGTGCCAGCAGCTTAGTGGCAGAATGGGAGACCCAGTACTTC | CASSLVAEWETQYF
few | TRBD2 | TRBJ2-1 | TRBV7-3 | TGTGCCAGCAGCCTGCGGGAGGGACGCTACAATGAGCAGTTCTTC | CASSLREGRYNEQFF
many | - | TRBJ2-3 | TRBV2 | TGTGCCAGCAGTGAGCGACTTTTCACAGATACGCAGTATTTT | CASSERLFTDTQYF
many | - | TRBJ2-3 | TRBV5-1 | TGCGCCAGCAGCTTGCAGGCCGGTGGCTATACGCAGTATTTT | CASSLQAGGYTQYF
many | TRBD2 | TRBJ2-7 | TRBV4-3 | TGCGCCAGCAGCCCGACGCGGGGGGACGGAAGCTACGAGCAGTACTTC | CASSPTRGDGSYEQYF
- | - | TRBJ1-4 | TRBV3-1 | TGTGCCAGCAGCCAAGCTAGAAGAGGAGCAAATGAAAAACTGTTTTTT | CASSQARRGANEKLFF
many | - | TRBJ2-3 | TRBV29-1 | TGCAGCGTTGAAGATCCGGGGGCCCCAGATACGCAGTATTTT | CSVEDPGAPDTQYF
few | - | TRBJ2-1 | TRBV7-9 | TGTGCCAGCAGCCCCGTGGTAGTGGCCTACAATGAGCAGTTCTTC | CASSPVVVAYNEQFF
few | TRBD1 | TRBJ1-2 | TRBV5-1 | TGCGCCAGCAGCCAGACAGGGGGCGACTATGGCTACACCTTC | CASSQTGGDYGYTF
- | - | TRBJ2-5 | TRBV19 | TGTGCCAGTAGCCCCCCCGGACGGTTAACCCAGTACTTC | CASSPPGRLTQYF
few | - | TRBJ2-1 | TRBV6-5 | TGTGCCAGCAGTTACTCGATTGGGGCCTATAAGCAGTTCTTC | CASSYSIGAYKQFF
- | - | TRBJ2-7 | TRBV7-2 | TGTGCCAGCAGCTTAGTGGCTTACGAGCAGTACTTC | CASSLVAYEQYF
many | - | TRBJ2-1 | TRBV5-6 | TGTGCCAGCAGCTTGGGGCAGGAGCAGTTCTTC | CASSLGQEQFF
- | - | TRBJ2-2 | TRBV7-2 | TGTGCCAGCAGCGAGAGAACGGGATCCGGGGAGCTGTTTTTT | CASSERTGSGELFF
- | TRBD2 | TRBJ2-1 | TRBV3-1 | TGTGCCTGCAGCCACCTAGCGGGAGGATCCTACAATGAGCAGTTCTTC | CACSHLAGGSYNEQFF
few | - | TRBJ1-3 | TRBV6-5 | TGTGCCAGCAGTTACTCCGGACCTGAAGCTGGAAACACCATATATTTT | CASSYSGPEAGNTIYF
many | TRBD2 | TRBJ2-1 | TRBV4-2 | TGTGCCAGCACGGCGCGGGAGTACAATGAGCAGTTCTTC | CASTAREYNEQFF
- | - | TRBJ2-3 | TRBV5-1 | TGCGCCAGCAGCCTGACTAGGGCCCTCACAGATACGCAGTATTTT | CASSLTRALTDTQYF
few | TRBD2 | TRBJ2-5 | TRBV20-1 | TGCAGTGCTAGTCTAGCGGGAGAGTCAGAGACCCAGTACTTC | CSASLAGESETQYF
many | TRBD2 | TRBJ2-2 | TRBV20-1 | TGCAGTGCTCCGGACCTACTAGCGGGAAAACCCGGGGAGCTGTTTTTT | CSAPDLLAGKPGELFF
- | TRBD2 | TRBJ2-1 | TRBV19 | TGTGCCAGTAGTGCTGGGACTAGCGGGAGTACCCAGCAGTTCTTC | CASSAGTSGSTQQFF
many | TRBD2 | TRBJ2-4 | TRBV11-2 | TGTGCCAGCAGCTTAGATCGGCCCCTAGCGGGAGGCCCGACCTTAGCCAAAAACATTCAGTACTTC | CASSLDRPLAGGPTLAKNIQYF
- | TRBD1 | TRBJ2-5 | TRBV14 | TGTGCCAGCAGCCCCCGGAGAGGGGGCCAGGAGACCCAGTACTTC | CASSPRRGGQETQYF
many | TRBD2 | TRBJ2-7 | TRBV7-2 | TGTGCCAGCAGCATATCGGGGGGAGGCGAGCAGTACTTC | CASSISGGGEQYF
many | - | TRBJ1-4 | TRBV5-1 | TGCGCCAGCAGCTTGGGGGAGGGGAGAACTAATGAAAAACTGTTTTTT | CASSLGEGRTNEKLFF